This TCR beta chain comes out of a study of cytomegalovirus exposure and HLA in healthy donors. At the level of the study: The study's early data release held about 80 million unique TCRs from HLA-typed donors.

Comments on this clone: Its antigen is unknown.

Vbeta (60) and Jbeta (13) primers were used in the PCR. Method: immunoSEQ multiplex PCR; TCRdb's copy keeps in-frame clones and lacks some. The sample consists of some 120,000 clones, roughly 79% of them appearing once. In germline, CDR1 is SGHKS, CDR2 YYEKEE (reference sequence). There are 16 residues in the CDR3. The J segment lost 3 bases and the V segment lost 0 bases, leaving 4 bases of the junction unmatched. Study results and caveats: Using the classifier, cytomegalovirus status was reportedly diagnosed with high specificity and sensitivity. Later analysis associated a missense DCLRE1C variant with TCR beta V- and J-gene trimming.

The clonotype was recovered from a woman aged 25 to 39 in good health and CMV-seronegative. The sequenced sample was PBMCs. This chain connects TRBV5-5 to TRBJ2-2, with TRBD1 matching 8 bases. The DNA for the CDR3 is TGTGCCAGCAGCTTGGGACAGGGGTCATACACCGGGGAGCTGTTTTTT. This gives the protein CASSLGQGSYTGELFF.